One and the same sample provided the 31 T cell receptor beta chains below, sequenced in a study of blood T cell repertoires in COVID-19. Here immunoSEQ multiplex PCR was the method, and the copy in TCRdb shows in-frame clones only, minus some. In the table there are a few hundred thousand clones, more than 75% of which are singletons. Specimen: peripheral blood. These receptor sequences come from a woman in her seventies with COVID-19, enrolled during active disease.

This clone was seen just once. The chain combines TRBV2 with TRBJ1-3; unclear D gene. The CDR3 runs 15 residues. Trimming stripped 6 bases from V and 1 base from J, with 13 bases between. Germline CDR1 reads SNHLY; CDR2 reads FYNNEI. The CDR3 DNA reads TGTGCCAGCAGATTGCGCACGGTATCTGGAAACACCATATATTTT. This translates into CASRLRTVSGNTIYF.

V usage is TRBV2 and J usage is TRBJ2-3; TRBD2 agrees at 13 bases. The junction had 11 bases not matched to a gene; V was cut back by 5 bases and J by 0 bases. Looked up from germline, CDR1 is SNHLY and CDR2 is FYNNEI. This CDR3 region has 19 residues. The CDR3 DNA follows: TGTGCCAGCAGTTCGTTGACTAGCGGGAGGATCCCTAGCACAGATACGCAGTATTTT. It encodes CASSSLTSGRIPSTDTQYF. Supplemented by reference TRBV2 and TRBJ2-3, the full variable domain reads EPEVTQTPSHQVTQMGQEVILRCVPISNHLYFYWYRQILGQKVEFLVSFYNNEISEKSEIFDDQFSVERPDGSNFTLKIRSTKLEDSAMYFCASSSLTSGRIPSTDTQYFGPGTRLTVL.

This clone was seen only once. The rearrangement joins TRBV10-1 to TRBJ1-1; tentatively, D is TRBD1 (6 bases). Germline values: CDR1 WNHNN, CDR2 SYGVQD (reference sequence). The length of the CDR3 is 15 residues. V was clipped by 10 bases and J by 3 bases, with 21 bases between them. The CDR3 is CATPTLQGRDTEAFF. The CDR3 coding sequence is TGCGCCACCCCGACTCTGCAGGGGCGGGACACTGAAGCTTTCTTT.

The chain links TRBV6-6 to TRBJ1-6; D gene uncertain. V gave up 5 bases and J gave up 7 bases, with 15 bases separating them. The CDR3 runs to 15 residues. CDR1 and CDR2 from the germline V gene are MNHNY and SVGAGI (reference sequence). DNA for the CDR3: TGTGCCAGCAGTAACCCCGGGGTAAAGAATTCACCCCTCCACTTT. Its protein product is CASSNPGVKNSPLHF.

The V call is TRBV11-1, the J call TRBJ2-7; D unclear. The CDR3 spans 13 residues. The V and J ends lost 1 base and 3 bases respectively, with 7 bases between them. The germline V gene has CDR1 SGHAT and CDR2 FQDESV (reference sequence). The CDR3 region is CASSLGLVYEQYF. The CDR3 DNA reads TGTGCCAGCAGCTTAGGGCTAGTCTACGAGCAGTACTTC. Full variable domain (rest looked up from reference TRBV11-1 and TRBJ2-7): EAEVAQSPRYKITEKSQAVAFWCDPISGHATLYWYRQILGQGPELLVQFQDESVVDDSQLPKDRFSAERLKGVDSTLKIQPAELGDSAMYLCASSLGLVYEQYFGPGTRLTVT.

This clone has more than one count but fewer than ten. The V and J genes are TRBV2 and TRBJ2-7, with 9 bases fitting TRBD1. This CDR3 spans 16 amino acids. In germline, CDR1 is SNHLY, CDR2 FYNNEI. V was pared by 4 bases and J by 3 bases, with 10 bases of the junction left unmatched. The CDR3 nucleotides are TGTGCCAGCAGTGTCAGGACAGGGGTTCTCCTCTACGAGCAGTACTTC. Its protein product is CASSVRTGVLLYEQYF.

The V call is TRBV7-2, the J call TRBJ1-2; 9 bases map to TRBD1. The CDR3 contains 17 residues. Germline CDR1 reads SGHTA; CDR2 reads FQGNSA. V dropped 1 base and J dropped 8; count of bases not matched to a gene: 14. The CDR3 region has the DNA TGTGCCAGCAGCTTAGGGGGTGGACAGGGGATAGTGGTCGGCTACACCTTC. The encoded protein is CASSLGGGQGIVVGYTF. Complete variable domain (other parts from reference TRBV7-2 and TRBJ1-2): GAGVSQSPSNKVTEKGKDVELRCDPISGHTALYWYRQSLGQGLEFLIYFQGNSAPDKSGLPSDRFSAERTGGSVSTLTIQRTQQEDSAVYLCASSLGGGQGIVVGYTFGSGTRLTVV.

J is TRBJ2-1 and V is TRBV2; 7 nucleotides agree with TRBD2. CDR3 length: 15 amino acids. J gave up 2 bases and V 1 base, and 2 bases lay outside the gene matches. The germline CDR1 and CDR2 sequences are SNHLY and FYNNEI. The CDR3 loop is CASSEGLAPYNEQFF. The DNA of the CDR3 is TGTGCCAGCAGTGAAGGACTAGCTCCCTACAATGAGCAGTTCTTC.

V and J are TRBV7-3 and TRBJ2-3; 7 bases are shared with TRBD1. The CDR3 has 14 amino acids. Germline V gene sequence: CDR1 SGHTA, CDR2 FQGTGA. The junction had 8 bases not matched to a gene; V was cut back by 5 bases and J by 6 bases. CDR3 region: CASSPGTVLDTQYF. The CDR3 DNA reads as TGTGCCAGCAGCCCCGGGACAGTTTTGGATACGCAGTATTTT.

The J gene is TRBJ2-7, the V gene TRBV24-1, with 11 bases lining up with TRBD1. Losses at the gene ends were 5 bases for V and 5 bases for J; bases not matched to a gene: 10. Germline V gene data show CDR1 as KGHDR and CDR2 as SFDVKD. The CDR3 sequence is 16 residues long. CDR3 protein: CATSGPGTGGKDEQYF. In DNA, the CDR3 is TGTGCCACCAGTGGACCCGGGACAGGGGGAAAAGACGAGCAGTACTTC.

This clone is a singleton in its sample. J is TRBJ1-2 and V is TRBV7-9, with unresolved D. This CDR3 contains 12 residues. Trimming took 4 bases from V and 7 from J, leaving 10 bases between them. Germline lookup yields CDR1 SEHNR and CDR2 FQNEAQ (reference sequence). The CDR3, as DNA: TGTGCCAGCAGCTCTTCCACCGGTGGCTACACCTTC. It specifies CASSSSTGGYTF. Together with reference TRBV7-9 and TRBJ1-2, the CDR3 gives the full variable domain: DTGVSQNPRHKITKRGQNVTFRCDPISEHNRLYWYRQTLGQGPEFLTYFQNEAQLEKSRLLSDRFSAERPKGSFSTLEIQRTEQGDSAMYLCASSSSTGGYTFGSGTRLTVV.

This rearrangement joins TRBV6-2 or TRBV6-3 to TRBJ2-7; TRBD2 is a possible D gene (7 bases). In germline, CDR1 is MNHEY, CDR2 SVGEGT. Trimming took off 4 bases at V and 7 bases at J, with 11 bases between the two ends. The CDR3 runs to 12 residues. The CDR3 DNA is TGTGCCAGCAGTTGGGGGGGCACTGAGCAGTACTTC. Encoded protein: CASSWGGTEQYF.

The CDR3 DNA reads as TGTGCCAGCAGCTACAAGGCAGGGCGAGGAGATACGCAGTATTTT. It encodes CASSYKAGRGDTQYF. The chain joins TRBV9 to TRBJ2-3; TRBD1 is a possible D gene (5 bases). With 4 bases removed from V and 5 bases from J, the gap between germline ends came to 17 bases. The CDR3 spans 15 residues. CDR1 is SGDLS, CDR2 YYNGEE, per germline.

The chain has TRBV4-3 and TRBJ2-1, with 10 bases matching TRBD2. CDR3 length: 16 amino acids. V trimming: 0 bases; J trimming: 6 bases; junction bases outside the gene matches: 5. CDR1 and CDR2 (germline): LGHNA, YSLEER. The CDR3 loop reads CASSQESSGRGNEQFF. In nucleotides, the CDR3 is TGCGCCAGCAGCCAAGAGTCGAGCGGGAGGGGCAATGAGCAGTTCTTC.

CDR3 sequence: CASSPDGGQPQHF. The CDR3 region has the DNA TGTGCCAGCTCACCAGACGGGGGTCAGCCCCAGCATTTT. The chain recombines TRBV18 with TRBJ1-5; D is perhaps TRBD1 (5 bases). CDR3 length: 13 residues. CDR1 is KGHSH and CDR2 is LQKENI in the germline V gene. Trimming took off 2 bases at V and 6 bases at J, with 8 bases between the two ends.

V is TRBV28 and J is TRBJ2-7; D ambiguous. Germline CDR1 reads MDHEN; CDR2 reads SYDVKM. Trimming stripped 6 bases from V and 4 bases from J, with 16 bases between. The CDR3 sequence is 14 residues long. The CDR3: CASRKAAFIYEQYF. The DNA of the CDR3 is TGTGCCAGCAGAAAAGCCGCCTTCATATACGAGCAGTACTTC.

The chain is built from TRBV19 and TRBJ1-5; tentatively, D is TRBD1 (5 bases). CDR1 and CDR2 from the germline V gene are LNHDA and SQIVND (reference sequence). The CDR3 contains 16 residues. V lost 5 bases to trimming and J lost 0 bases, with 14 bases between them. CDR3 sequence reads: CASSVGREFSNQPQHF. CDR3 DNA: TGTGCCAGTAGTGTAGGCAGGGAATTTAGCAATCAGCCCCAGCATTTT.

This clone was counted between two and nine times. CDR3 DNA: TGTGCCAGTAGTCCTCGCGTCAGCGGCTCGGTCGAGCAGTACTTC. Translation: CASSPRVSGSVEQYF. V gene TRBV19 combines with J gene TRBJ2-7; D is possibly TRBD2 (5 bases). The CDR3 extends over 15 amino acids. The V and J ends lost 5 bases and 6 bases respectively, with 20 bases between them. Germline V CDR1 and CDR2: LNHDA, SQIVND (reference sequence). Full variable domain (missing parts from reference TRBV19 and TRBJ2-7): DGGITQSPKYLFRKEGQNVTLSCEQNLNHDAMYWYRQDPGQGLRLIYYSQIVNDFQKGDIAEGYSVSREKKESFPLTVTSAQKNPTAFYLCASSPRVSGSVEQYFGPGTRLTVT.

The gene calls are TRBV29-1 and TRBJ2-3, with 10 bases lining up with TRBD2. CDR3 length: 16 residues. V gave up 1 base and J gave up 8 bases; unmatched junction bases: 12. Germline V gives CDR1 SQVTM, CDR2 ANQGSEA. Here the CDR3 reads CSVEVQRMLAGVTQYF. The CDR3 bases are TGCAGCGTTGAAGTTCAAAGAATGCTAGCGGGAGTTACGCAGTATTTT.

The V and J genes are TRBV28 and TRBJ2-5, with D perhaps matching TRBD2 (6 bases). Germline V gene data show CDR1 as MDHEN and CDR2 as SYDVKM. Trimming removed 3 bases from V and 3 bases from J, with 14 bases in between. This CDR3 spans 15 amino acids. Written as DNA, the CDR3 is TGTGCCAGCAGTTTCCGCCGAGGCGGGGAAGAGACCCAGTACTTC. Translation gives CASSFRRGGEETQYF.

This clone was picked up one time. This sequence joins TRBV19 and TRBJ2-7; 8 bases match TRBD1. V shed 6 bases and J 0 bases; nucleotides not matched to a gene: 4. The germline V gene has CDR1 LNHDA and CDR2 SQIVND (reference sequence). This CDR3 region has 14 residues. The CDR3 loop is CASREDRDSYEQYF. For the CDR3, the DNA is TGTGCCAGTAGAGAGGACAGGGACTCCTACGAGCAGTACTTC.

This chain connects TRBV7-9 to TRBJ1-1, with a tentative D call TRBD1 (5 bases). The CDR3 length is 14 residues. V was clipped by 8 bases and J by 2 bases, with 15 bases between them. Germline V gene data show CDR1 as SEHNR and CDR2 as FQNEAQ (reference sequence). The CDR3 region has the DNA TGTGCCAGCCTGAGGTGGGGGGACAACACTGAAGCTTTCTTT. Amino acid sequence: CASLRWGDNTEAFF. The full variable domain, completed using reference TRBV7-9 and TRBJ1-1, is DTGVSQNPRHKITKRGQNVTFRCDPISEHNRLYWYRQTLGQGPEFLTYFQNEAQLEKSRLLSDRFSAERPKGSFSTLEIQRTEQGDSAMYLCASLRWGDNTEAFFGQGTRLTVV.

The chain has TRBV5-1 and TRBJ1-2, with a possible D match to TRBD1 (6 bases). CDR3 length equals 14 residues. Germline CDR1 SGHRS, CDR2 YFSETQ. Trimming stripped 4 bases from V and 4 bases from J, with 14 bases between. CDR3 bases: TGCGCCAGCAGCGAAAGCGGACAGCCCTATGGCTACACCTTC. It specifies CASSESGQPYGYTF.

The rearrangement uses TRBV2 and TRBJ1-2; a weak D match, TRBD1 (6 bases). This CDR3 comprises 15 residues. V was cut by 9 bases and J by 0 bases, with 17 bases left in between. Germline assignment: CDR1 SNHLY and CDR2 FYNNEI. The CDR3 spells CASGQPTVANYGYTF. DNA for the CDR3: TGTGCCAGTGGACAGCCGACCGTAGCTAACTATGGCTACACCTTC.

The V gene is TRBV7-9, the J gene TRBJ2-3; TRBD2 is a possible D gene (6 bases). V was shortened by 3 bases and J by 7 bases, with 17 bases between the two germline ends. Germline V gene data show CDR1 as SEHNR and CDR2 as FQNEAQ (reference sequence). This CDR3 spans 15 amino acids. In DNA, the CDR3 is TGTGCCAGCAGCTTCCGCGGGGAAGCGGTGAATACGCAGTATTTT. Translating it yields CASSFRGEAVNTQYF.

This clone has only a few counts. This rearrangement joins TRBV7-2 to TRBJ1-2; the match to TRBD1 covers 11 bases. CDR1 and CDR2 (germline): SGHTA, FQGNSA. The V and J ends lost 2 bases and 1 base, in that order; junction bases with no gene match: 3. The CDR3 consists of 16 residues. The DNA for the CDR3 is TGTGCCAGCAGCTTAAGGACAGGGGGCAATAACTATGGCTACACCTTC. It yields the protein CASSLRTGGNNYGYTF.

V gene TRBV5-1 combines with J gene TRBJ2-1, with a tentative D call TRBD2 (5 bases). This CDR3 contains 13 residues. Germline V gene sequence: CDR1 SGHRS, CDR2 YFSETQ. The germline V and J ends were trimmed by 3 bases and 10 bases, with 14 bases remaining between them. The CDR3 nucleotides are TGCGCCAGCAGCTCGGACGGCCGGAGGGAGCAGTTCTTC. It specifies CASSSDGRREQFF. The full variable domain, with the rest looked up from reference TRBV5-1 and TRBJ2-1, is KAGVTQTPRYLIKTRGQQVTLSCSPISGHRSVSWYQQTPGQGLQFLFEYFSETQRNKGNFPGRFSGRQFSNSRSEMNVSTLELGDSALYLCASSSDGRREQFFGPGTRLTVL.

The rearrangement uses TRBV7-2 and TRBJ2-5; D unclear. V lost 2 bases and J lost 1, with 8 bases in between. The CDR3 is 14 residues long. CDR1 and CDR2 from the germline V gene are SGHTA and FQGNSA. CDR3 region: CASSLLLSQETQYF. The CDR3 coding sequence is TGTGCCAGCAGCTTACTTTTATCCCAAGAGACCCAGTACTTC.

A few counts support this clone. In DNA form, the CDR3 reads TGTGCCAGCAGCCCGGGACAGGTCACCAGTGGCGAGCAGTACTTC. Translation gives CASSPGQVTSGEQYF. This chain joins TRBV5-6 and TRBJ2-7; 8 positions agree with TRBD1. This CDR3 has 15 residues. Unmatched junction bases numbered 12, after V lost 4 bases and J lost 6 bases. CDR1 and CDR2 from the germline V gene are SGHDT and YYEEEE.

With regard to this clone: Distinct nucleotide sequences in the sample also encode this CDR3. The chain recombines TRBV18 with TRBJ1-2; TRBD1 aligns across 8 bases. After removal of 0 bases from V and 7 bases from J, the junction contained 1 base not matched to a gene. Germline assignment: CDR1 KGHSH and CDR2 LQKENI. The CDR3 runs to 13 residues. As DNA, the CDR3 is TGTGCCAGCTCACCACCGGACAGGGTTGGCTACACCTTC. Protein sequence: CASSPPDRVGYTF.

The chain combines TRBV6-5 with TRBJ2-1; D might be TRBD2 (5 bases). Germline values: CDR1 MNHEY, CDR2 SVGAGI. Deletions cut 0 bases from V and 0 bases from J, with 9 bases between. CDR3 length: 16 residues. For the CDR3, the DNA is TGTGCCAGCAGTTACTCTACTGGGAGCTCCTACAATGAGCAGTTCTTC. Encoded protein: CASSYSTGSSYNEQFF.